A selection of T cell receptor beta chains follows, all from one sample in a study of T cell clones after liver transplantation. Generated by immunoSEQ multiplex PCR, the TCRdb table keeps only in-frame clones and is missing some. The sample carries over 100,000 clones, about 81% recorded once. The sample here was CD4+ T cells from blood, taken before liver transplant. The receptor source for this set is a human donor who received a liver transplant. Both conserved end residues are part of each CDR3. D genes are given only for firm matches. Clone size is not always given. Where it is, it says once, few, many or a class for expanded clones.

clone_size,j_call,d_call,cdr3_length,v_call,cdr3_nt,cdr3_aa
.,TRBJ2-1,.,15,TRBV28,TGTGCCAGCAGTCCTACGGGGGCGGGATACAATGAGCAGTTCTTC,CASSPTGAGYNEQFF
once,TRBJ1-2,.,13,TRBV30,TGTGCCTGGAGTGTGGGGAAGGGGGTTGGCTACACCTTC,CAWSVGKGVGYTF
.,TRBJ1-5,.,15,TRBV28,TGTGCCAGCATCCTTTCGGGGGGACTGATTCAGCCCCAGCATTTT,CASILSGGLIQPQHF
.,TRBJ1-5,.,13,TRBV7-2,TGTGCCAGCAGCTGGGACGGCAATCAGCCCCAGCATTTT,CASSWDGNQPQHF
few,TRBJ2-1,.,11,TRBV20-1,TGCAGTGCTGCTATCGTCAATGAGCAGTTCTTC,CSAAIVNEQFF
once,TRBJ1-5,TRBD1,16,TRBV18,TGTGCCAGCTCAACGGGACAGGGGATTAGCAATCAGCCCCAGCATTTT,CASSTGQGISNQPQHF
.,TRBJ2-3,.,12,TRBV7-3,TGTGCCAGCAGCGCCCAAACAGATACGCAGTATTTT,CASSAQTDTQYF
.,TRBJ1-3,TRBD1,15,TRBV28,TGTGCCAGCAGGCACCAGGGACAGGTAGTTGGCACCATATATTTT,CASRHQGQVVGTIYF
.,TRBJ1-2,.,13,TRBV5-1,TGCGCCAGCAGCCGGGACACTGTCGGTGGCTACACCTTC,CASSRDTVGGYTF
.,TRBJ2-4,.,17,TRBV18,TGTGCCAGCTCACCGAGTGGGCCAGCCACGGCCAAAAACATTCAGTACTTC,CASSPSGPATAKNIQYF
.,TRBJ1-4,TRBD1,15,TRBV9,TGTGCCAGCAGCACTAGGACAGGGGTAAATGAAAAACTGTTTTTT,CASSTRTGVNEKLFF
.,TRBJ2-3,.,18,TRBV11-1,TGTGCCAGCAGCTTAAGGGAGGCTACATACCTCTTCACAGATACGCAGTATTTT,CASSLREATYLFTDTQYF
.,TRBJ2-5,TRBD1,15,TRBV27,TGTGCCAGCTGGGGGGCTCGGACAGGGGGAGAGACCCAGTACTTC,CASWGARTGGETQYF
.,TRBJ2-1,.,12,TRBV15,TGTGCCACCAGCAGAGGTGTTAATGAGCAGTTCTTC,CATSRGVNEQFF
.,TRBJ1-5,TRBD1,15,TRBV7-9,TGTGCCAGCAGTCAAGGACAGGGAGCGGGTCAGCCCCAGCATTTT,CASSQGQGAGQPQHF
.,TRBJ1-4,.,13,TRBV29-1,TGCAGCGTACGTCCGGGGGTCAATGAAAAACTGTTTTTT,CSVRPGVNEKLFF
.,TRBJ2-1,TRBD2,19,TRBV6-1,TGTGCCAGCAGTGAAGCGGGGGAACTAGCGGGGGCCTCCTACAATGAGCAGTTCTTC,CASSEAGELAGASYNEQFF
.,TRBJ1-5,TRBD1,18,TRBV18,TGTGCCAGCTCATCTAGACAGGGGGCCTCTATTAGCAATCAGCCCCAGCATTTT,CASSSRQGASISNQPQHF
.,TRBJ2-7,TRBD2,15,TRBV28,TGTGCCAGCTACACAACGGGGGGGAGGTTCTACGAGCAGTACTTC,CASYTTGGRFYEQYF
.,TRBJ2-7,TRBD2,16,TRBV5-1,TGCGCCAGCAGCTTGGCCCTGACTAGCAACCCCTACGAGCAGTACTTC,CASSLALTSNPYEQYF
.,TRBJ2-3,.,16,TRBV6-5,TGTGCCAGCAGTTACGGGCGGGCCCGGGCCGGAGATACGCAGTATTTT,CASSYGRARAGDTQYF
.,TRBJ1-2,.,14,TRBV14,TGTGCCAGCAGCCAATGGACAGTTTCATATGGCTACACCTTC,CASSQWTVSYGYTF
.,TRBJ2-3,.,15,TRBV4-2,TGTGCCAGCAGCCAAGGCGGACTAATCAAAGATACGCAGTATTTT,CASSQGGLIKDTQYF
.,TRBJ1-2,.,11,TRBV29-1,TGCAGCACTGACAGCAATAATGGCTACACCTTC,CSTDSNNGYTF
.,TRBJ2-2,.,15,TRBV9,TGTGCCAGCAGCGTATCCGGGAGTCGCACCGGGGAGCTGTTTTTT,CASSVSGSRTGELFF
.,TRBJ1-1,.,11,TRBV7-3,TGTGCCAGCAGCTTAATGACTGAAGCTTTCTTT,CASSLMTEAFF
.,TRBJ2-5,TRBD1,14,TRBV11-3,TGTGCCAGCAGCTCACCGGGACAGCAAGAGACCCAGTACTTC,CASSSPGQQETQYF
.,TRBJ2-6,.,17,TRBV27,TGTGCCAGCAGTTTCCAGATCCAGGGAGTTGGGGCCAACGTCCTGACTTTC,CASSFQIQGVGANVLTF
.,TRBJ1-2,.,12,TRBV5-6,TGTGCCAGCAGCTTGAGCGGCTATGGCTACACCTTC,CASSLSGYGYTF
once,TRBJ2-5,.,11,TRBV6-6,TGTGCCAGCAGTTACTCGGGGACCCAGTACTTC,CASSYSGTQYF
.,TRBJ1-1,.,13,TRBV2,TGTGCCAGCAGTGAATTTGGGGCCGGTGAAGCTTTCTTT,CASSEFGAGEAFF
.,TRBJ1-2,.,13,TRBV28,TGTGCCAGCAATTTGGACGGGGGCTATGGCTACACCTTC,CASNLDGGYGYTF
.,TRBJ2-5,.,15,TRBV12-5,TGTGCTAGTGGTGAGCAGGGGGGCTCGGGAGAGACCCAGTACTTC,CASGEQGGSGETQYF
.,TRBJ1-3,.,12,TRBV28,TGTGCCAGCAGTACCCGGGGAAACACCATATATTTT,CASSTRGNTIYF
.,TRBJ2-7,.,15,TRBV27,TGTGCCAGCAGTCGACGACTGCAGGGGACCTACGAGCAGTACTTC,CASSRRLQGTYEQYF
.,TRBJ1-2,.,12,TRBV2,TGTGCCAGCAGTCCCTACATGTATGGCTACACCTTC,CASSPYMYGYTF
.,TRBJ1-2,.,15,TRBV5-1,TGCGCCAGCAGCTTGGGGAGAGGAGAGGGCTATGGCTACACCTTC,CASSLGRGEGYGYTF
.,TRBJ1-2,.,14,TRBV28,TGTGCCAGCACCCAAGGGCCACCTAACTATGGCTACACCTTC,CASTQGPPNYGYTF
.,TRBJ2-3,TRBD2,16,TRBV6-4,TGTGCCAGCAGTCCGGGACTAGCGGGTAGCACAGATACGCAGTATTTT,CASSPGLAGSTDTQYF
.,TRBJ2-3,.,14,TRBV2,TGTGCCAGCAGCCAACGGATAAACACAGATACGCAGTATTTT,CASSQRINTDTQYF
.,TRBJ1-5,.,15,TRBV5-1,TGCGCCAGCAGCTCCCGAGGGTATAGCAATCAGCCCCAGCATTTT,CASSSRGYSNQPQHF
few,TRBJ2-7,TRBD1,13,TRBV5-6,TGTGCCAGCAGCGGTGACAGGGGAAGCGAGCAGTACTTC,CASSGDRGSEQYF
.,TRBJ2-5,.,16,TRBV4-2,TGTGCCAGCAGCCAAGACCCGACTAGTTTCGGAGAGACCCAGTACTTC,CASSQDPTSFGETQYF
few,TRBJ2-3,.,13,TRBV7-3,TGTGCCAGCAGCCCCGCCACCACAGATACGCAGTATTTT,CASSPATTDTQYF
.,TRBJ1-5,.,14,TRBV29-1,TGCAGCGCCGTGTCAGGGAATAGCAATCAGCCCCAGCATTTT,CSAVSGNSNQPQHF
.,TRBJ2-2,.,17,TRBV25-1,TGTGCCAGCAGTGAATTTGGCGGGGCTGTGGACACCGGGGAGCTGTTTTTT,CASSEFGGAVDTGELFF
.,TRBJ2-7,.,11,TRBV2,TGTGCCAGCAGGTATAGCTACGAGCAGTACTTC,CASRYSYEQYF
once,TRBJ1-1,TRBD1,16,TRBV15,TGTGCCACCAGCAATCCCCGTACAGGGGTGAACACTGAAGCTTTCTTT,CATSNPRTGVNTEAFF
.,TRBJ2-7,.,13,TRBV18,TGTGCCAGCTCACCACCAGGGGGATACGAGCAGTACTTC,CASSPPGGYEQYF
.,TRBJ1-4,.,14,TRBV6-1,TGTGCCAGCAGGACAGCAGCAACTAATGAAAAACTGTTTTTT,CASRTAATNEKLFF
.,TRBJ2-5,.,15,TRBV11-3,TGTGCCAGCAGCTTAGGCCGAGGGGGTCAAGAGACCCAGTACTTC,CASSLGRGGQETQYF
.,TRBJ1-1,.,12,TRBV7-3,TGTGCCAGCAGCTCAGGGGCGGAAGGAGCTTTCTTT,CASSSGAEGAFF
.,TRBJ2-3,TRBD2,15,TRBV6-6,TGTGCCAGCAGTTCGGGAGCGGGAGGGGTAGATACGCAGTATTTT,CASSSGAGGVDTQYF